Each of the 20 T cell receptor beta chains below was sequenced from the same sample in a study of blood T cell repertoires in COVID-19. Sequenced by immunoSEQ multiplex PCR; TCRdb stores in-frame clones only, minus some. The sample lists some 270,000 clones; 89% were seen once. Sequenced sample: peripheral blood. The receptor set was obtained from a man aged 50 to 59 with acute or convalescent COVID-19.

The chain joins TRBV5-1 to TRBJ1-1; TRBD1 agrees at 8 bases. Trimming removed 4 bases from V and 3 bases from J; junction bases left unmatched: 5. CDR3 length: 14 residues. Looked up from germline, CDR1 is SGHRS and CDR2 is YFSETQ. In nucleotides, the CDR3 is TGCGCCAGCAGCAGCAGGGGGCGCGACACTGAAGCTTTCTTT. This encodes CASSSRGRDTEAFF.

The rearrangement joins TRBV3-1 (or the pseudogene TRBV3-2) to TRBJ2-3; D call uncertain. Per germline, CDR1 LGHDT and CDR2 YNNKEL (reference sequence). The CDR3 totals 15 residues. With 0 bases removed from V and 2 bases from J, the gap between germline ends came to 9 bases. The CDR3 is CASSQDPLSTDTQYF. CDR3 coding DNA: TGTGCCAGCAGCCAAGATCCCCTTTCCACAGATACGCAGTATTTT.

The V call is TRBV5-4, the J call TRBJ2-7; D is possibly TRBD1 (7 bases). V lost 1 base and J 0 bases, leaving 17 bases between the germline ends. The CDR3 is 17 residues long. CDR1 is SGHNT and CDR2 is YYREEE in the germline V gene (reference sequence). CDR3 in DNA: TGTGCCAGCAGCTTGCGGAGGGGGCTCCTGAGCTCCTACGAGCAGTACTTC. Residues: CASSLRRGLLSSYEQYF.

The CDR3 DNA reads as TGTGCCAGCGCTGGACAGACGAACACTGAAGCTTTCTTT. Its protein is CASAGQTNTEAFF. This chain connects TRBV18 to TRBJ1-1; weak D call: TRBD1 (6 bases). Trimming removed 8 bases at V and 1 base at J, with 11 bases between. The CDR3 is made up of 13 amino acids. Germline V gene sequence: CDR1 KGHSH, CDR2 LQKENI.

The rearrangement uses TRBV3-1 (or the pseudogene TRBV3-2) and TRBJ2-3; 7 positions agree with TRBD1. The CDR3 runs 14 residues. CDR1 is LGHDT, CDR2 YNNKEL, per germline (reference sequence). V was pared by 4 bases and J by 2 bases, with 3 bases of the junction left unmatched. Here the CDR3 DNA reads TGTGCCAGCAGCCGGGACAGAAACACAGATACGCAGTATTTT. It encodes CASSRDRNTDTQYF.

The J gene is TRBJ2-1, the V gene TRBV13, with 8 nucleotides matching TRBD1. Germline CDR1 and CDR2: PRHDT and FYEKMQ (reference sequence). The CDR3 runs 13 residues. V lost 3 bases and J lost 10; bases outside the gene matches: 5. CDR3 loop: CASSFQGAREQFF. Written as DNA, the CDR3 is TGTGCCAGCAGCTTCCAGGGGGCGCGGGAGCAGTTCTTC.

This clone was seen a few times. V and J are TRBV7-8 and TRBJ1-2; tentative D call: TRBD1 (6 bases). Germline CDR1 SGHVS, CDR2 FQNEAQ. This CDR3 is built from 14 residues. The ends were cut back, 5 bases at V and 4 bases at J, with 14 bases in the middle. The CDR3 bases are TGTGCCAGCAGCCGGGACAACACCTTCTATGGCTACACCTTC. Translated, it gives CASSRDNTFYGYTF.

The V gene is TRBV5-6, the J gene TRBJ1-2; 7 bases fit TRBD1. V trimming: 3 bases; J trimming: 7 bases; junction bases outside the gene matches: 9. Germline V CDR1 and CDR2: SGHDT, YYEEEE. CDR3 length: 14 amino acids. The CDR3 reads CASSSRQGPFGYTF. The CDR3 bases are TGTGCCAGCAGCTCGAGACAGGGTCCCTTTGGCTACACCTTC.

The DNA for the CDR3 is TGTGCCAGCAGTTTGAGGGTCTACCCCTATTCCTACAATGAGCAGTTCTTC. Protein product: CASSLRVYPYSYNEQFF. The chain employs TRBV27 and TRBJ2-1; tentatively, D is TRBD2 (5 bases). The CDR3 runs 17 residues. V lost 3 bases, J lost 1 base, and 16 bases lay in between. Germline values: CDR1 MNHEY, CDR2 SMNVEV (reference sequence).

The J gene is TRBJ2-7, the V gene TRBV7-3, with unresolved D. This CDR3 is 14 amino acids long. Trimming took off 2 bases at V and 0 bases at J, with 8 bases between the two ends. The germline V gene encodes CDR1 SGHTA and CDR2 FQGTGA. The CDR3 nucleotides read TGTGCCAGCAGCTTAGGGCCGTACTCCTACGAGCAGTACTTC. Protein product: CASSLGPYSYEQYF.

This chain links TRBV5-1 with TRBJ2-1; D is uncertain. CDR3 length: 13 residues. V gave up 3 bases and J gave up 7 bases, with 11 bases separating them. CDR1 is SGHRS and CDR2 is YFSETQ in the germline V gene. The CDR3: CASSSVLENEQFF. The CDR3 DNA reads TGCGCCAGCAGCTCCGTTCTGGAGAATGAGCAGTTCTTC.

The chain employs TRBV7-9 and TRBJ1-1; 10 bases line up with TRBD1. The ends lost 7 bases at V and 6 bases at J; junction bases unmatched: 11. This CDR3 contains 15 residues. In germline, CDR1 is SEHNR, CDR2 FQNEAQ (reference sequence). As DNA, the CDR3 is TGTGCCAGCATCGGGTCGGGGACAGGGGACTCTGAAGCTTTCTTT. It yields the protein CASIGSGTGDSEAFF.

J is TRBJ2-1 and V is TRBV9, with a weak D call TRBD1 (5 bases). The CDR3 spans 15 residues. V shed 0 bases and J shed 2 bases, with 9 bases lying between them. In germline, CDR1 is SGDLS, CDR2 YYNGEE. Written as DNA, the CDR3 is TGTGCCAGCAGCGTAGGTATAGGGGCCTACAATGAGCAGTTCTTC. Translated, it gives CASSVGIGAYNEQFF.

This rearrangement joins TRBV29-1 to TRBJ1-3; the D is unclear. Germline CDR1 SQVTM, CDR2 ANQGSEA. Trimming shortened V by 5 bases and J by 4 bases, and 18 bases separated the two germline ends. The CDR3 has 15 residues. DNA of the CDR3: TGCAGCGTTAATGACGGCGGCCTCTCCGGAAACACCATATATTTT. This sequence encodes CSVNDGGLSGNTIYF. The full variable domain, in which reference TRBV29-1 and TRBJ1-3 provide the parts outside the CDR3, is SAVISQKPSRDICQRGTSLTIQCQVDSQVTMMFWYRQQPGQSLTLIATANQGSEATYESGFVIDKFPISRPNLTFSTLTVSNMSPEDSSIYLCSVNDGGLSGNTIYFGEGSWLTVV.

The chain uses TRBV18 and TRBJ2-7; TRBD2 matches at 7 bases. V was pared by 3 bases and J by 2 bases, with 4 bases of the junction left unmatched. Germline assignment: CDR1 KGHSH and CDR2 LQKENI. This CDR3 region has 14 residues. Written as DNA, the CDR3 is TGTGCCAGCTCACCGGGGAGGGTCGCCTACGAGCAGTACTTC. Protein product: CASSPGRVAYEQYF.

The chain couples TRBV16 to TRBJ1-1; 8 nucleotides agree with TRBD1. The germline gives CDR1 KGHSY, CDR2 FQNENV. V was clipped by 4 bases and J by 3 bases; unmatched bases: 7. This CDR3 has 15 amino acids. CDR3 loop: CASSRAGGRDTEAFF. The CDR3 DNA sequence: TGTGCCAGCAGCCGGGCAGGGGGCAGGGACACTGAAGCTTTCTTT.

A few counts support this clone. J is TRBJ1-2 and V is TRBV7-9; 10 nucleotides line up with TRBD1. Unmatched junction bases numbered 3, after V lost 5 bases and J lost 3 bases. CDR1 SEHNR and CDR2 FQNEAQ come from the germline V gene (reference sequence). There are 14 residues in the CDR3. The CDR3 region has the DNA TGTGCCAGCAGCCCCGGACAGGGGGACTATGGCTACACCTTC. Protein sequence: CASSPGQGDYGYTF.

The V call is TRBV6-4, the J call TRBJ2-2, with 8 bases lining up with TRBD1. The CDR3 covers 14 residues. The junction had 6 bases not matched to a gene; V was cut back by 7 bases and J by 5 bases. CDR1 MRHNA and CDR2 SNTAGT come from the germline V gene. CDR3 amino acids: CASTRTGGTGELFF. The CDR3 region has the DNA TGTGCCAGCACCCGCACAGGGGGAACCGGGGAGCTGTTTTTT.

DNA for the CDR3: TGTGCCTGGAAGAGGGTTGGTATCTCGAACACTGAAGCTTTCTTT. It translates to CAWKRVGISNTEAFF. The V call is TRBV30, the J call TRBJ1-1; the D is unclear. Germline V lookup: CDR1 GTSNPN, CDR2 SVGIG (reference sequence). Trimming took off 4 bases at V and 1 base at J, with 16 bases between the two ends. The CDR3 loop spans 15 amino acids.

In this sample, this clone turned up once. Other nucleotide sequences from this sample produce the same CDR3. V gene TRBV18 combines with J gene TRBJ2-5; tentatively, D is TRBD1 (6 bases). The ends were cut back, 6 bases at V and 4 bases at J, with 9 bases in the middle. This CDR3 contains 12 residues. In germline, CDR1 is KGHSH, CDR2 LQKENI. The CDR3, as DNA: TGTGCCAGCTCTCCCAGGGGAGAGACCCAGTACTTC. It specifies CASSPRGETQYF. Complete variable domain (other parts from reference TRBV18 and TRBJ2-5): NAGVMQNPRHLVRRRGQEARLRCSPMKGHSHVYWYRQLPEEGLKFMVYLQKENIIDESGMPKERFSAEFPKEGPSILRIQQVVRGDSAAYFCASSPRGETQYFGPGTRLLVL.